This T cell receptor beta chain was recovered during a study of control samples from healthy donors and cancer patients. Here immunoSEQ multiplex PCR was the method, and the copy in TCRdb shows in-frame clones only, minus some. The sample records around 100,000 clones, about nine tenths being singletons. V trimming: 6 bases; J trimming: 4 bases; junction bases outside the gene matches: 0. CDR1 and CDR2 from the germline V gene are LNHDA and SQIVND (reference sequence). The CDR3 contains 12 residues. The chain uses TRBV19 and TRBJ2-5, with 9 bases matching TRBD1. Sequenced input: blood. This TCR was sampled from a woman in her seventies in good health. CDR3 nucleotides: TGTGCCAGTAGGGACAGGGGAGAGACCCAGTACTTC. Amino acid sequence: CASRDRGETQYF. Full variable domain (outside the CDR3, taken from reference TRBV19 and TRBJ2-5): DGGITQSPKYLFRKEGQNVTLSCEQNLNHDAMYWYRQDPGQGLRLIYYSQIVNDFQKGDIAEGYSVSREKKESFPLTVTSAQKNPTAFYLCASRDRGETQYFGPGTRLLVL.